Listed here are 10 T cell receptor beta chains from one sample, sequenced in a study of OX40 agonist ivuxolimab in advanced cancers. Produced via immunoSEQ multiplex PCR; TCRdb's table is partial and in-frame only. The sample includes 9,500 to 11,000 clones, roughly 86% of them seen just once. Sequencing used CD4+ or CD8+ T cells sorted from blood, obtained in a trial of the OX40 agonist ivuxolimab. The receptors originated from an adult with an advanced solid tumor such as melanoma, head and neck, liver or kidney cancer.

The chain carries TRBV6-6 and TRBJ2-5, with 7 bases that match TRBD1. The CDR3 runs to 13 residues. The ends lost 4 bases at V and 5 bases at J; junction bases unmatched: 4. Germline CDR1 and CDR2: MNHNY and SVGAGI (reference sequence). CDR3 residues: CASSSDREETQYF. CDR3 DNA sequence: TGTGCCAGCAGTTCCGACAGGGAGGAGACCCAGTACTTC.

The chain recombines TRBV14 with TRBJ2-7; 7 nucleotides line up with TRBD1. There are 19 residues in the CDR3. In germline, CDR1 is SGHDN, CDR2 FVKESK. Losses at the gene ends were 1 base for V and 2 bases for J; bases not matched to a gene: 17. CDR3 bases: TGTGCCAGCAGCCAAGTAAAGATAGGGGGCCGGTATCTTCCCTACGAGCAGTACTTC. It specifies CASSQVKIGGRYLPYEQYF.

The V and J genes are TRBV28 and TRBJ2-1, with 7 bases aligning to TRBD2. This CDR3 region has 17 residues. V dropped 3 bases and J dropped 3; count of bases not matched to a gene: 11. CDR1 MDHEN and CDR2 SYDVKM come from the germline V gene. CDR3 bases: TGTGCCAGCAGTTTGGTAGCGGGCCCCACCGTCTACAATGAGCAGTTCTTC. Translating gives CASSLVAGPTVYNEQFF.

This clone was counted only a few times. The rearrangement joins TRBV7-6 to TRBJ2-3; 7 nucleotides line up with TRBD2. Germline CDR1 reads SGHVS; CDR2 reads FNYEAQ. The CDR3 runs to 18 residues. With V trimmed by 1 base and J by 2 bases, 12 bases remained unmatched. As DNA, the CDR3 is TGTGCCAGCAGCTTAGATATCGGCCTAGCGGAGACCACAGATACGCAGTATTTT. Protein sequence: CASSLDIGLAETTDTQYF.

The gene calls are TRBV28 and TRBJ2-7, with D unclear. Germline V CDR1 and CDR2: MDHEN, SYDVKM. The CDR3 is 11 amino acids. Trimming removed 5 bases from V and 2 bases from J, with 4 bases in between. DNA of the CDR3: TGTGCCAGCAGTCCAGCCTACGAGCAGTACTTC. It codes for CASSPAYEQYF. Variable domain in full (rest from reference TRBV28 and TRBJ2-7): DVKVTQSSRYLVKRTGEKVFLECVQDMDHENMFWYRQDPGLGLRLIYFSYDVKMKEKGDIPEGYSVSREKKERFSLILESASTNQTSMYLCASSPAYEQYFGPGTRLTVT.

The genes are TRBV10-3 and TRBJ1-2, with 10 nucleotides matching TRBD1. Germline V CDR1 and CDR2: ENHRY, SYGVKD. The CDR3 covers 12 residues. The V and J ends lost 6 bases and 8 bases, in that order; junction bases with no gene match: 3. The CDR3 spells CAISGQGEGYTF. CDR3 nucleotides: TGTGCCATCAGCGGACAGGGGGAGGGCTACACCTTC.

The rearrangement links TRBV5-6 to TRBJ2-7; D ambiguous. Per germline, CDR1 SGHDT and CDR2 YYEEEE. The CDR3 has 13 residues. V lost 1 base to trimming and J lost 7 bases, with 12 bases between them. The CDR3 reads CASSLQENGEQYF. The CDR3 coding sequence is TGTGCCAGCAGCTTGCAGGAGAATGGGGAGCAGTACTTC.

This chain connects TRBV7-9 to TRBJ1-1; perhaps TRBD1 as D (5 bases). The ends were cut back, 9 bases at V and 8 bases at J, with 13 bases in the middle. CDR1 is SEHNR, CDR2 FQNEAQ, per germline (reference sequence). CDR3 length: 11 residues. CDR3 sequence (DNA): TGTGCCAGTGTCTCAGGGCTGGAAGCTTTCTTT. It encodes CASVSGLEAFF.

The chain couples TRBV28 to TRBJ2-2; 10 nucleotides agree with TRBD2. Trimming removed 8 bases from V and 2 bases from J; junction bases left unmatched: 2. The CDR3 spans 14 residues. Germline V gene data show CDR1 as MDHEN and CDR2 as SYDVKM. The CDR3 protein is CASGTSENTGELFF. The CDR3 coding sequence is TGTGCCAGCGGGACTAGCGAAAACACCGGGGAGCTGTTTTTT.

The genes are TRBV9 and TRBJ2-7; D possibly uses TRBD1 or TRBD2 (5 bases each). The V end lost 0 bases, the J end lost 5 bases, and 12 bases lay between the germline ends. CDR1 and CDR2 (germline): SGDLS, YYNGEE. The CDR3 spans 14 residues. CDR3 loop: CASSVAYRGDEQYF. CDR3 nucleotide sequence: TGTGCCAGCAGCGTAGCTTACAGAGGGGACGAGCAGTACTTC.